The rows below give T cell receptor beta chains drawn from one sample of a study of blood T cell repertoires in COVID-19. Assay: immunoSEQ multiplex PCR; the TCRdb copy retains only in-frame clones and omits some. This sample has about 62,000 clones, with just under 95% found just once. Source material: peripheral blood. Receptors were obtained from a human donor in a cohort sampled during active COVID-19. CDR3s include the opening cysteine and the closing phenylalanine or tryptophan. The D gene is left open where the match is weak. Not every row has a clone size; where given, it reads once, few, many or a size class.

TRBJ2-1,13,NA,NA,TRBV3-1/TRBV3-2,CASTSRGGNEQFF,TGTGCCAGCACCTCTAGGGGGGGCAATGAGCAGTTCTTC
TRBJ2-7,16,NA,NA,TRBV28,CASSYPPGGQAYEQYF,TGTGCCAGCAGTTACCCTCCGGGGGGACAGGCCTACGAGCAGTACTTC
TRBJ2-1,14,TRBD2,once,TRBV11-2,CASSSLAGYNEQFF,TGTGCCAGCAGCTCTCTAGCGGGATACAATGAGCAGTTCTTC
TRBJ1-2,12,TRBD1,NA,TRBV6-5,CASQGALGGYTF,TGTGCCAGCCAGGGGGCGCTGGGAGGCTATACCTTC
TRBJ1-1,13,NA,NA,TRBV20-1,CSASEAWNTEAFF,TGCAGTGCTAGTGAGGCTTGGAACACTGAAGCTTTCTTT
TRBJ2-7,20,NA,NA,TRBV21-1,CASSKAPDSRPYIYTYEQYF,TGTGCCAGCAGCAAAGCGCCGGACAGCCGACCTTACATTTATACCTACGAGCAGTACTTC
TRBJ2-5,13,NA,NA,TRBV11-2,CASSFGVQETQYF,TGTGCCAGCAGCTTCGGGGTGCAAGAGACCCAGTACTTC
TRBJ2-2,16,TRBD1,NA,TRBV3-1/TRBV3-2,CASSQGTGGTTGELFF,TGTGCCAGCAGCCAAGGGACAGGGGGGACCACCGGGGAGCTGTTTTTT
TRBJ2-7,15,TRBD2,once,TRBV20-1,CSASNPLAGRGEQYF,TGCAGTGCTAGTAACCCCCTAGCGGGAAGGGGGGAGCAGTACTTC
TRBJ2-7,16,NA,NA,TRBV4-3,CASSQDVGTSSYEQYF,TGCGCCAGCAGCCAAGATGTGGGGACATCCTCCTACGAGCAGTACTTC
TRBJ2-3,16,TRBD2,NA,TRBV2,CAAGSRMAGRGDTQYF,TGTGCCGCGGGCTCTAGGATGGCGGGGAGGGGAGATACGCAGTATTTT
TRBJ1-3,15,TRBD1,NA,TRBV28,CASSSGQGAGNTIYF,TGTGCCAGCAGTTCGGGACAGGGGGCTGGAAACACCATATATTTT
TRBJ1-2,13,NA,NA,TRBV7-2,CASSLTTDYGYTF,TGTGCCAGCAGCTTGACGACAGACTATGGCTACACCTTC
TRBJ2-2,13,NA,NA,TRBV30,CAWSVAVSGELFF,TGTGCCTGGAGTGTAGCGGTTTCCGGGGAGCTGTTTTTT
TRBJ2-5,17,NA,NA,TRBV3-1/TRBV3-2,CASSQEMPGGILETQYF,TGTGCCAGCAGCCAAGAGATGCCAGGGGGGATTTTAGAGACCCAGTACTTC
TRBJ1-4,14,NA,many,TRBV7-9,CASSGDSNNEKLFF,TGTGCCAGCAGCGGCGACTCCAATAATGAAAAACTGTTTTTT
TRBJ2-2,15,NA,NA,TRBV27,CASSPQGNLAGELFF,TGTGCCAGCAGCCCACAGGGTAATCTTGCCGGGGAGCTGTTTTTT
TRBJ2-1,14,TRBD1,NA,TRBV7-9,CASQRDSQANEQFF,TGTGCCAGCCAACGGGACAGTCAAGCCAATGAGCAGTTCTTC
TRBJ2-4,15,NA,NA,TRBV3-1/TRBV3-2,CASSLRSSWKNIQYF,TGTGCCAGCAGTCTGAGGAGCAGCTGGAAAAACATTCAGTACTTC
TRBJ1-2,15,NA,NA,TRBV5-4,CASSPTSGGLYGYTF,TGTGCCAGCAGCCCCACCTCGGGAGGACTCTATGGCTACACCTTC
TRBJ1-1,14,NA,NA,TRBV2,CASSGAGRNTEAFF,TGTGCCAGCAGTGGGGCAGGGCGGAACACTGAAGCTTTCTTT
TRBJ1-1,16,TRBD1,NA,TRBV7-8,CASSLLSAGTGREAFF,TGTGCCAGCAGCTTACTTAGCGCGGGGACAGGTCGAGAAGCTTTCTTT
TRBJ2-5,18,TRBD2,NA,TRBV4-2,CASSQGSGAGGYQETQYF,TGTGCCAGCAGCCAAGGTTCTGGCGCGGGGGGTTACCAAGAGACCCAGTACTTC
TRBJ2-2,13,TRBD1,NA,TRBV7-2,CASSPGTERALFF,TGTGCCAGCAGCCCTGGGACAGAAAGGGCACTGTTTTTT
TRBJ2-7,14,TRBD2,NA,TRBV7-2,CASSSLAGGIEQYF,TGTGCCAGCAGCTCTTTAGCGGGAGGGATCGAGCAGTACTTC
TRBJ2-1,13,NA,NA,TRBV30,CAWSWGGQLEQFF,TGTGCCTGGAGTTGGGGGGGCCAACTCGAGCAGTTCTTC
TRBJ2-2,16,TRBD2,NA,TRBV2,CASSTSGRPNTGELFF,TGTGCCAGCAGCACTAGCGGGAGGCCGAACACCGGGGAGCTGTTTTTT
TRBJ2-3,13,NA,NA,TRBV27,CASSFLRADTQYF,TGTGCCAGCAGTTTTTTGAGGGCAGATACGCAGTATTTT